This T cell receptor beta chain was obtained from a study of cytomegalovirus exposure and HLA in healthy donors. Amplification used 60 Vbeta primers and 13 Jbeta primers. Some clones are missing from TCRdb's copy, which holds only in-frame ones; the method was immunoSEQ multiplex PCR. Of 84,000 or so clones listed, approximately 77% are singletons. Germline CDR1 and CDR2: SGHDT and YYEEEE. V was pared by 3 bases and J by 7 bases, with 13 bases between. CDR3 length: 13 residues. Source material: PBMCs. The chain links TRBV5-6 to TRBJ1-1; D may be TRBD1 (6 bases). The clonotype was recovered from a man younger than 45 in good health and CMV-seronegative. The CDR3 region is CASSWGTKFEAFF. The CDR3 bases are TGTGCCAGCAGCTGGGGGACAAAGTTTGAAGCTTTCTTT.